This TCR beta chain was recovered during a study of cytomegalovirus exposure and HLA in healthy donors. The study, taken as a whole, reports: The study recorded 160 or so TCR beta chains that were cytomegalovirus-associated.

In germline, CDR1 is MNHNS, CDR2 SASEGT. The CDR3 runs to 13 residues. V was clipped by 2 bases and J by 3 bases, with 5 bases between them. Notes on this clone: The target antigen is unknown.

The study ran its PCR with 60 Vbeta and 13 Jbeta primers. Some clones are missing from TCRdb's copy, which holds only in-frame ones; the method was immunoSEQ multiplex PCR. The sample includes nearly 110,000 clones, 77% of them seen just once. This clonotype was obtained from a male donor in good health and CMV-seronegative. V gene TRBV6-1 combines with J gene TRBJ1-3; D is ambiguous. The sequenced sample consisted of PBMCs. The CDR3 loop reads CASSETGGNTIYF. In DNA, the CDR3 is TGTGCCAGCAGTGAAACTGGTGGAAACACCATATATTTT.